In this sample, the clone carrying this T cell receptor beta chain turned up once. This specimen belongs to a study of CD8 T cells in Susac syndrome. Random hexamers were used to reverse transcribe about 0.5 to 1 ug of RNA. Multiplex PCR with immunoSEQ amplified the TCR beta CDR3 across 54 Vbeta and 13 Jbeta. One entry per CDR3 protein results from TCRdb running MiXCR on the immunoSEQ multiplex PCR reads. The repertoire holds roughly 120,000 distinct CDR3 sequences, over 85% seen once, with over 0.065% in the top ten. Controls comprised healthy donors matched for age and sex. CD8+ and CD4+ T cells were negatively isolated; TEMRA cells were FACS-enriched. The sequence was obtained from a human donor in good health. The sequencing input was CD4+ T cells from PBMCs.

The CDR3 DNA sequence: TGTGCCAGCAGTGAAGCGGGGGGGGCTTACAATGAGCAGTTCTTC. The encoded protein is CASSEAGGAYNEQFF. The V gene is TRBV2, the J gene TRBJ2-1, with a possible D match to TRBD2 (7 bases). The CDR3 has 15 amino acids. Germline-derived CDR1 and CDR2 are SNHLY and FYNNEI. Trimming removed 0 bases from V and 4 bases from J, with 10 bases in between.